This TCR beta chain derives from a study of technical replicates of blood from a few donors. Some clones are missing from TCRdb's copy, which holds only in-frame ones; the method was immunoSEQ multiplex PCR. The sample consists of fewer than 85,000 clones, more than 85% of them appearing once. Sequencing was performed on PBMCs. This TCR was recovered from a human donor in good health. Some clones in this sample may be carry-over from other donors' samples.

The CDR3 is CASSPPSSELAGVVYEQYF. DNA of the CDR3: TGTGCCAGCTCACCACCGTCGTCCGAACTAGCGGGAGTGGTCTACGAGCAGTACTTC. The gene calls are TRBV18 and TRBJ2-7, with 11 bases lining up with TRBD2. In germline, CDR1 is KGHSH, CDR2 LQKENI. The ends lost 0 bases at V and 3 bases at J; junction bases unmatched: 13. The length of the CDR3 is 19 residues.